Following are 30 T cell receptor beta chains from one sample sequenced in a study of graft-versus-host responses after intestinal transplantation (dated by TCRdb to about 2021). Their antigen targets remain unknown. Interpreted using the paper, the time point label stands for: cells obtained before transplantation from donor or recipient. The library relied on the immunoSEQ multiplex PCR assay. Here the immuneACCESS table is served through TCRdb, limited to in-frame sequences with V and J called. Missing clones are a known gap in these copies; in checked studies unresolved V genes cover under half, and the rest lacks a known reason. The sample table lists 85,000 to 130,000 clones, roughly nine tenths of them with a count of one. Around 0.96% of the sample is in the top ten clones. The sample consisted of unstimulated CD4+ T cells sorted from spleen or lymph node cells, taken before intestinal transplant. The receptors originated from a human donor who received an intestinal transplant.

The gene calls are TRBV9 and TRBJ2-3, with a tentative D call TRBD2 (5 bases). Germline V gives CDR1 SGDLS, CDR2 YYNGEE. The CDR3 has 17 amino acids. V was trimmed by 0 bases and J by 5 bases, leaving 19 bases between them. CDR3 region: CASSVAPWETLLDTQYF. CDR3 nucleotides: TGTGCCAGCAGCGTAGCCCCCTGGGAGACCCTGTTAGATACGCAGTATTTT.

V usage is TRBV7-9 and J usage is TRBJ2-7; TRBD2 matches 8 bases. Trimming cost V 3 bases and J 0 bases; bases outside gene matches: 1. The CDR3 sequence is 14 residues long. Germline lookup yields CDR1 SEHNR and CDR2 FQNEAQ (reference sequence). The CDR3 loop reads CASSLSGSSYEQYF. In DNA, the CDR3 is TGTGCCAGCAGCTTGAGCGGGAGCTCCTACGAGCAGTACTTC.

The CDR3 DNA sequence: TGTGCCAGCAGCTTCCAGGGTCGGATTTCACCCCTCCACTTT. Translation gives CASSFQGRISPLHF. The chain links TRBV11-1 to TRBJ1-6; perhaps TRBD1 as D (5 bases). Deletions cut 3 bases from V and 9 bases from J, with 12 bases between. CDR3 size: 14 residues. Germline lookup yields CDR1 SGHAT and CDR2 FQDESV (reference sequence).

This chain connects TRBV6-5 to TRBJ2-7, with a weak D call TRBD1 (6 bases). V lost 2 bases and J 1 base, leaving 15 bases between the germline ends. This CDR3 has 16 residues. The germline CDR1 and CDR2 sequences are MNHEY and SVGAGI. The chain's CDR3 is CASSYAPGTRSYEQYF. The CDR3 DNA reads TGTGCCAGCAGTTACGCCCCCGGGACACGGTCCTACGAGCAGTACTTC.

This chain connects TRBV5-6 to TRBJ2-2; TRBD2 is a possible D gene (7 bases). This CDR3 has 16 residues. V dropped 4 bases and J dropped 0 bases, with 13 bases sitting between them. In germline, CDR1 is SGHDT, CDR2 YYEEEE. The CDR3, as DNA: TGTGCCAGCAGCCGGGCGGGGGCGTCGAACACCGGGGAGCTGTTTTTT. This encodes CASSRAGASNTGELFF. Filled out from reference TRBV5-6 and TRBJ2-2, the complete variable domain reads DAGVTQSPTHLIKTRGQQVTLRCSPKSGHDTVSWYQQALGQGPQFIFQYYEEEERQRGNFPDRFSGHQFPNYSSELNVNALLLGDSALYLCASSRAGASNTGELFFGEGSRLTVL.

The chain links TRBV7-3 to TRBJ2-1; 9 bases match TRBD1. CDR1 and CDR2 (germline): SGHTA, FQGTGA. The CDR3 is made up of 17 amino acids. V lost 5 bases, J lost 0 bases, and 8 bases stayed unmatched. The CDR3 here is CASSLTGGQGSYNEQFF. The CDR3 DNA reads TGTGCCAGCAGCCTGACGGGGGGACAGGGCTCCTACAATGAGCAGTTCTTC. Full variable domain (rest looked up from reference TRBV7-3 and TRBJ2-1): GAGVSQTPSNKVTEKGKYVELRCDPISGHTALYWYRQSLGQGPEFLIYFQGTGAADDSGLPNDRFFAVRPEGSVSTLKIQRTERGDSAVYLCASSLTGGQGSYNEQFFGPGTRLTVL.

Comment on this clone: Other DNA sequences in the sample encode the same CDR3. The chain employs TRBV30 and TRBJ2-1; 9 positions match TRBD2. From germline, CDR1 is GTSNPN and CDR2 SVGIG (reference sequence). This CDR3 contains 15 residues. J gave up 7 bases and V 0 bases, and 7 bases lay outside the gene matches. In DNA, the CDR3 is TGTGCCTGGAGTGTAGCCCTAGCGGGAAATAATGAGCAGTTCTTC. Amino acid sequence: CAWSVALAGNNEQFF.

CDR3 sequence: CASIPRTGPATQYF. In nucleotides, the CDR3 is TGTGCCAGCATACCAAGGACAGGGCCGGCGACCCAGTACTTC. The V gene is TRBV2, the J gene TRBJ2-5, with TRBD1 matching over 8 bases. V lost 7 bases and J lost 7; bases outside the gene matches: 11. Germline CDR1 reads SNHLY; CDR2 reads FYNNEI. The CDR3 covers 14 residues.

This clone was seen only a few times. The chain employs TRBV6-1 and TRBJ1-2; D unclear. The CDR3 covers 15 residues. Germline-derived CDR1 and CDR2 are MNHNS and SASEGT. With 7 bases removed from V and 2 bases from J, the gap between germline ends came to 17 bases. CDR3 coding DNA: TGTGCCAGCACTGGAGAATTAGGAGGAAACTATGGCTACACCTTC. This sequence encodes CASTGELGGNYGYTF.

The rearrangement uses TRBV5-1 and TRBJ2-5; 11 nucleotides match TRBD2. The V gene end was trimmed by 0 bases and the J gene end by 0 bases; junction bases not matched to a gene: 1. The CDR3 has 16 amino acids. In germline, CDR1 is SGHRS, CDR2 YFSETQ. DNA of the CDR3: TGCGCCAGCAGCTTGGGACTAGCGGGATACCAAGAGACCCAGTACTTC. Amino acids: CASSLGLAGYQETQYF. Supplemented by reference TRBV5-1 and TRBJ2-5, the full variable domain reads KAGVTQTPRYLIKTRGQQVTLSCSPISGHRSVSWYQQTPGQGLQFLFEYFSETQRNKGNFPGRFSGRQFSNSRSEMNVSTLELGDSALYLCASSLGLAGYQETQYFGPGTRLLVL.

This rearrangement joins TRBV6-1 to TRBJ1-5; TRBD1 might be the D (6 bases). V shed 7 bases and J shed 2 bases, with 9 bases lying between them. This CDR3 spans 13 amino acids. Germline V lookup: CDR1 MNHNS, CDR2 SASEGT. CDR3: CASIEGGNQPQHF. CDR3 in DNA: TGTGCCAGCATAGAGGGGGGCAATCAGCCCCAGCATTTT.

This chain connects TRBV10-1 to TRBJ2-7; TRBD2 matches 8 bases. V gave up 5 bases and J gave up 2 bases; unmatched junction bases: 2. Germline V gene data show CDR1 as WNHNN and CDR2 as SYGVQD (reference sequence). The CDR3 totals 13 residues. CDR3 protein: CASSSGLAYEQYF. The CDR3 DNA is TGCGCCAGCAGTTCGGGACTAGCCTACGAGCAGTACTTC.

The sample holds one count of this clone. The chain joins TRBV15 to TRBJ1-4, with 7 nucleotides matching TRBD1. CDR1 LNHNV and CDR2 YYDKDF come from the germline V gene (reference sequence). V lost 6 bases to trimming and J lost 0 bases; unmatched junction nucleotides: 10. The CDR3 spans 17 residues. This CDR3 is CATRDRPSAATNEKLFF. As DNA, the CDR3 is TGTGCCACCAGGGACAGGCCATCAGCTGCAACTAATGAAAAACTGTTTTTT.

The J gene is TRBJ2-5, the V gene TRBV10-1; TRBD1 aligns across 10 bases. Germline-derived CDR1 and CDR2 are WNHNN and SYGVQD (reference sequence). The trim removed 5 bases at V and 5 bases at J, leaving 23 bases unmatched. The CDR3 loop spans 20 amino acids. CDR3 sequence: CASSSVAPGTGEEVMETQYF. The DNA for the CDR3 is TGCGCCAGCAGTTCAGTCGCCCCCGGGACAGGGGAAGAGGTGATGGAGACCCAGTACTTC.

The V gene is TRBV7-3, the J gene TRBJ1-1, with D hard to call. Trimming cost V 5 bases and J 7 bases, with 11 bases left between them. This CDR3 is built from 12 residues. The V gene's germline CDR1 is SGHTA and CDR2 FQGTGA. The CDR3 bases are TGTGCCAGCAGCCCCGAGGGCGGTGAAGCTTTCTTT. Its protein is CASSPEGGEAFF.

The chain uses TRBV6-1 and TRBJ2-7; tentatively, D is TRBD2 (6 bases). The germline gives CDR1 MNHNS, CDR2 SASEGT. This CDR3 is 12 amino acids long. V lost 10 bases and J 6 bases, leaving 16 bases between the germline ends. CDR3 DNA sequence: TGTGCCACTACCATCGGAGGGCTCGAGCAGTACTTC. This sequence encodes CATTIGGLEQYF.

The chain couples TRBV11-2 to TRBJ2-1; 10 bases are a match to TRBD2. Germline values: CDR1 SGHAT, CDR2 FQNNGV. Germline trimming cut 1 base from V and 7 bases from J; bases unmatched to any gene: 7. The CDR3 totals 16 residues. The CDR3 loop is CASSLAASGRGNEQFF. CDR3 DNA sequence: TGTGCCAGCAGCTTAGCAGCTAGCGGGAGAGGGAATGAGCAGTTCTTC.

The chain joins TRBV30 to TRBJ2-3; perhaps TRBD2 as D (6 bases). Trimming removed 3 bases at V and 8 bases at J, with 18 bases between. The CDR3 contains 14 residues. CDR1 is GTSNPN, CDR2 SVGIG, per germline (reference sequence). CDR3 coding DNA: TGTGCCTGGAGGCCAAGTCAACTGGAGGGTACGCAGTATTTT. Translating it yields CAWRPSQLEGTQYF.

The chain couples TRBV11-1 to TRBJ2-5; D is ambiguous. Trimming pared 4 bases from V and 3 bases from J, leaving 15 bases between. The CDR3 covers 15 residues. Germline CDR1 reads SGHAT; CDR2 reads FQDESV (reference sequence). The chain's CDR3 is CASSSHSRSEETQYF. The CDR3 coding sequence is TGTGCCAGCAGCTCCCATAGCAGGTCGGAAGAGACCCAGTACTTC.

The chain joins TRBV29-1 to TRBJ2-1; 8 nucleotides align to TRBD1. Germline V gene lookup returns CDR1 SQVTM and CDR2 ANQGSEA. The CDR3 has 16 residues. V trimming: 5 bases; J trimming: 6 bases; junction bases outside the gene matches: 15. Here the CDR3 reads CSVTHRLTGAVNEQFF. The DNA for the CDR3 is TGCAGCGTTACCCACCGTCTGACAGGGGCGGTCAATGAGCAGTTCTTC.

The CDR3 coding sequence is TGTGCCAGCAAGTCGGCGGGCCCCTACAATGAGCAGTTCTTC. The encoded protein is CASKSAGPYNEQFF. This chain uses TRBV25-1 with TRBJ2-1; maybe TRBD2 (5 bases). The CDR3 length is 14 residues. The V and J ends lost 7 bases and 2 bases respectively, with 12 bases between them. Germline V gene sequence: CDR1 MGHDK, CDR2 SYGVNS. Drawing the rest from reference TRBV25-1 and TRBJ2-1, the complete variable domain is EADIYQTPRYLVIGTGKKITLECSQTMGHDKMYWYQQDPGMELHLIHYSYGVNSTEKGDLSSESTVSRIRTEHFPLTLESARPSHTSQYLCASKSAGPYNEQFFGPGTRLTVL.

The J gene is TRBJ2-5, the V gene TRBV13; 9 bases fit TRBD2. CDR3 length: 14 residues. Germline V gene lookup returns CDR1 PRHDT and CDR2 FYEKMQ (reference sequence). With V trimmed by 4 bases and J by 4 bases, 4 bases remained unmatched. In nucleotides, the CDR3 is TGTGCCAGCAGCTACAGCGGGAGGTCAGAGACCCAGTACTTC. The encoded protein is CASSYSGRSETQYF.

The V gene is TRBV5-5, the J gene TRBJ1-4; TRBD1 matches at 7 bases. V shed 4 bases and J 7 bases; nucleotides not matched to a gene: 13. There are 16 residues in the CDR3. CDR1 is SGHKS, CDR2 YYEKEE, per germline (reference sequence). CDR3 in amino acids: CASSPTETGRLEKLFF. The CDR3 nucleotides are TGTGCCAGCAGCCCTACGGAGACAGGGCGGCTTGAAAAACTGTTTTTT. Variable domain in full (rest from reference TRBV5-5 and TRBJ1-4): DAGVTQSPTHLIKTRGQQVTLRCSPISGHKSVSWYQQVLGQGPQFIFQYYEKEERGRGNFPDRFSARQFPNYSSELNVNALLLGDSALYLCASSPTETGRLEKLFFGSGTQLSVL.

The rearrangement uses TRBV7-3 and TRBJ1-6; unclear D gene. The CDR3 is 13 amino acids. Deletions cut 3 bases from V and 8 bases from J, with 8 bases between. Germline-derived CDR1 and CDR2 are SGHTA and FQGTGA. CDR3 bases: TGTGCCAGCAGCTTGCAGGTGGATTCACCCCTCCACTTT. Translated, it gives CASSLQVDSPLHF.

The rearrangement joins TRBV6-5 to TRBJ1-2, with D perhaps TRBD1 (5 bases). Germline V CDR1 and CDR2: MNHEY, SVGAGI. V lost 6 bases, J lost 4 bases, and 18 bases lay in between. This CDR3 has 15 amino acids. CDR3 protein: CASRGGGIRGYGYTF. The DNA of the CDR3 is TGTGCCAGCAGGGGGGGAGGGATTCGAGGCTATGGCTACACCTTC.

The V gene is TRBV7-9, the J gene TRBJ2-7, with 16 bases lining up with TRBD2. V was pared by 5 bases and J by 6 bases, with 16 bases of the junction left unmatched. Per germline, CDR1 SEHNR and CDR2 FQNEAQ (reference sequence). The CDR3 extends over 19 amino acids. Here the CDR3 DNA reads TGTGCCAGCAGCCCCCCGCGGGGACTAGCGGGAGGGATGTTGCGCGAGCAGTACTTC. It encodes CASSPPRGLAGGMLREQYF.

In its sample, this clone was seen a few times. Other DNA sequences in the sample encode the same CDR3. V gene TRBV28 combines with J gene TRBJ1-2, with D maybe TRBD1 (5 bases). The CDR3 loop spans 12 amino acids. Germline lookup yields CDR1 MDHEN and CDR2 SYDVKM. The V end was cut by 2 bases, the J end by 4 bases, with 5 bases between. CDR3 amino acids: CASSLGGYGYTF. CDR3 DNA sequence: TGTGCCAGCAGTTTAGGGGGCTATGGCTACACCTTC.

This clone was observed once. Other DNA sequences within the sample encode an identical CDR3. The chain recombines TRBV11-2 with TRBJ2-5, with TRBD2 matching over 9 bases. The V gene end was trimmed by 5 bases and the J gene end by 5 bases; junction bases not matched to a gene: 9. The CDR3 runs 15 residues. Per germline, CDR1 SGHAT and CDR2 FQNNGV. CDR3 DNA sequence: TGTGCCAGCAGCCAGGGGACTAGCCGGGTGGAGACCCAGTACTTC. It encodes CASSQGTSRVETQYF.

The CDR3 nucleotides read TGTGCCACCTCATTCGTTGGGGTGTCCCAAGAGACCCAGTACTTC. As protein: CATSFVGVSQETQYF. The V call is TRBV10-3, the J call TRBJ2-5, with D uncertain. Germline V gene lookup returns CDR1 ENHRY and CDR2 SYGVKD. This CDR3 is built from 15 residues. Trimming removed 10 bases at V and 1 base at J, with 19 bases between.

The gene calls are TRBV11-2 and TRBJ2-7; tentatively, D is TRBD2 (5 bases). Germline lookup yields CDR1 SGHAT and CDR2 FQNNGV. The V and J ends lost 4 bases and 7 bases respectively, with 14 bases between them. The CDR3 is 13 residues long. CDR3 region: CASSSLSPGEQYF. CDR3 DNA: TGTGCCAGCAGCTCACTCTCCCCGGGGGAGCAGTACTTC.